A selection of T cell receptor beta chains follows, all from one sample in a study of blood T cells in healthy people across ages. TCRdb passed the 5' RACE reads through MiXCR, listing each CDR3 protein once. The sample records about 1.4 million distinct CDR3 sequences, roughly 59% being singletons. The sample comprised blood. These receptors all stem from a man between 18 and 29 years old in good health. The CDR3 runs from the conserved cysteine through the conserved F or W. The D gene is left open where the match is weak. A clone size is listed for some rows: how often the clone was seen (once, few, many), or a class if it is expanded.

CDR3,DNA,size,J,D,V
CASSRSGYTYEQYF,TGTGCCAGCAGCCGTAGCGGTTATACCTACGAGCAGTACTTC,-,TRBJ2-7,-,TRBV9
CASSQESRFRVTEAFF,TGCGCCAGCAGCCAAGAATCCCGCTTTAGGGTCACTGAAGCTTTCTTT,once,TRBJ1-1,-,TRBV4-3
CASSWDGDQPQHF,TGTGCCAGCTCATGGGACGGGGATCAGCCCCAGCATTTT,few,TRBJ1-5,-,TRBV18
CASSTATSGPPRETQYF,TGTGCCAGCAGTACCGCGACTAGCGGCCCTCCCCGGGAGACCCAGTACTTC,few,TRBJ2-5,TRBD2,TRBV27
CASSLGTDWDIQYF,TGCGCCAGCAGCCTTGGGACGGACTGGGACATTCAGTACTTC,-,TRBJ2-4,-,TRBV4-1
CASSQDPRLAGGRGTQYF,TGCGCCAGCAGCCAAGATCCAAGGCTAGCGGGGGGTCGGGGTACGCAGTATTTT,-,TRBJ2-3,TRBD2,TRBV4-1
CASSLDVYRYEQYF,TGCGCCAGCAGCTTGGATGTCTACCGCTACGAGCAGTACTTC,-,TRBJ2-7,-,TRBV5-1
CSVEGTGSTDTQYF,TGCAGCGTTGAAGGCACAGGGTCCACAGATACGCAGTATTTT,few,TRBJ2-3,-,TRBV29-1
CAISPGGRGYGYTF,TGTGCCATCAGCCCCGGGGGAAGGGGGTATGGCTACACCTTC,few,TRBJ1-2,-,TRBV10-3
CASITAGGALETQYF,TGTGCCAGCATTACGGCAGGGGGCGCGTTAGAGACCCAGTACTTC,-,TRBJ2-5,TRBD1,TRBV7-6
CASGFFRGGSSYEQYF,TGTGCTAGTGGTTTTTTTCGGGGAGGGAGCTCCTACGAGCAGTACTTC,-,TRBJ2-7,TRBD2,TRBV12-5
CSVEAHGHEKLFF,TGCAGCGTTGAGGCCCATGGGCATGAAAAACTGTTTTTT,few,TRBJ1-4,-,TRBV29-1
CASSRTSGRQGTQFF,TGTGCCAGCAGTCGAACTAGCGGGAGGCAAGGGACCCAGTTCTTC,-,TRBJ2-1,TRBD2,TRBV6-5
CASSPLEGTETQYF,TGTGCCAGCAGCCCCCTGGAGGGGACCGAGACCCAGTACTTC,few,TRBJ2-5,-,TRBV7-9
CATSTETGPDTQYF,TGTGCCACCAGCACCGAGACAGGCCCAGATACGCAGTATTTT,few,TRBJ2-3,-,TRBV15
CASSLAQGTQYF,TGTGCCAGCAGCTTGGCCCAGGGGACCCAGTACTTC,few,TRBJ2-5,-,TRBV11-3
CASSYAAVGPEAFF,TGTGCCAGCAGTTACGCGGCAGTCGGACCTGAAGCTTTCTTT,-,TRBJ1-1,-,TRBV6-5
CSASDGVTDTQYF,TGCAGTGCTAGTGACGGAGTAACAGATACGCAGTATTTT,-,TRBJ2-3,-,TRBV20-1
CSARVLGGSSYEQYF,TGCAGTGCTAGAGTCCTGGGTGGAAGCTCCTACGAGCAGTACTTC,-,TRBJ2-7,-,TRBV20-1
CASSDYSGYTGELFF,TGTGCCAGCAGTGACTATAGCGGGTACACCGGGGAGCTGTTTTTT,-,TRBJ2-2,TRBD2,TRBV27
CATSRTGLAGGEYNEQFF,TGTGCCACCTCGCGTACGGGTCTAGCGGGGGGGGAGTACAATGAGCAGTTCTTC,-,TRBJ2-1,TRBD2,TRBV7-9
CSARLRTGANVLTF,TGCAGTGCTAGATTACGGACTGGGGCCAACGTCCTGACTTTC,-,TRBJ2-6,-,TRBV20-1
CSAISGSQGYGYTF,TGCAGCGCCATCTCCGGGTCGCAGGGGTATGGCTACACCTTC,-,TRBJ1-2,-,TRBV29-1
CASSLGTVINEQFF,TGTGCCAGCAGCCTCGGGACAGTTATTAATGAGCAGTTCTTC,-,TRBJ2-1,TRBD1,TRBV7-2
CASSEAAGGGGYEQFF,TGTGCCAGCAGTGAAGCGGCCGGGGGGGGAGGGTATGAGCAGTTCTTC,-,TRBJ2-1,TRBD2,TRBV6-1
CASSRGSSYNEQFF,TGCGCCAGCAGCCGTGGTAGCTCCTACAATGAGCAGTTCTTC,many,TRBJ2-1,-,TRBV12-3/TRBV12-4
CSAPSGQGGVEQFF,TGCAGTGCTCCTAGCGGACAAGGGGGGGTTGAGCAGTTCTTC,-,TRBJ2-1,-,TRBV20-1
CSVDLVRGGETQYF,TGCAGCGTTGATTTGGTTAGGGGTGGGGAGACCCAGTACTTC,-,TRBJ2-5,-,TRBV29-1
CASSYHSGRATDTQYF,TGTGCCAGCAGTTATCATAGCGGGAGGGCAACAGATACGCAGTATTTT,few,TRBJ2-3,TRBD2,TRBV6-5
CASSPRTGRGTGELFF,TGTGCCAGCAGTCCCAGGACAGGGAGGGGCACCGGGGAGCTGTTTTTT,-,TRBJ2-2,-,TRBV27
CSARAGNTGELFF,TGCAGTGCTAGAGCGGGAAACACCGGGGAGCTGTTTTTT,few,TRBJ2-2,-,TRBV20-1
CASSQDPVQGDQPQHF,TGTGCCAGCAGCCAAGATCCGGTTCAGGGAGATCAGCCCCAGCATTTT,-,TRBJ1-5,-,TRBV14
CASSQRPQGSTNYGYTF,TGTGCCAGCAGCCAAAGACCCCAGGGAAGTACTAACTATGGCTACACCTTC,-,TRBJ1-2,-,TRBV16
CSVQGRLSEKLFF,TGCAGCGTTCAAGGTCGTCTTAGTGAAAAACTGTTTTTT,-,TRBJ1-4,-,TRBV29-1
CSATTSGRSQETQYF,TGCAGTGCCACAACTAGCGGGCGGTCACAAGAGACCCAGTACTTC,-,TRBJ2-5,TRBD2,TRBV20-1
CASSQSTLRDWSSNEQFF,TGTGCCAGCAGTCAATCCACACTCCGGGACTGGTCTTCCAATGAGCAGTTCTTC,-,TRBJ2-1,-,TRBV6-2/TRBV6-3
CASSQGTGTGHNEQFF,TGTGCCAGCAGCCAAGGGACCGGGACAGGTCACAATGAGCAGTTCTTC,-,TRBJ2-1,TRBD1,TRBV14
CASSVASLLGANVPTF,TGTGCCAGCAGCGTAGCTTCCCTCCTCGGGGCCAACGTCCCGACTTTC,-,TRBJ2-6,-,TRBV9
CASSSGLAGVRGGNEQFF,TGTGCCAGCAGCTCGGGACTAGCGGGGGTTCGAGGGGGCAATGAGCAGTTCTTC,-,TRBJ2-1,TRBD2,TRBV7-9
CASSLDVNSGNTIYF,TGTGCCAGCAGTTTAGATGTGAACTCTGGAAACACCATATATTTT,-,TRBJ1-3,-,TRBV28
CASSLPAGSYNEQYF,TGTGCCAGCAGCTTACCGGCAGGGTCCTACAATGAGCAGTACTTC,-,TRBJ2-7,-,TRBV7-9
CASSFGGSQEQFF,TGTGCCAGCAGCTTTGGAGGTTCCCAGGAGCAGTTCTTC,-,TRBJ2-1,-,TRBV7-9
CASSLSRVQPQHF,TGTGCCAGCAGTTTATCGAGGGTTCAGCCCCAGCATTTT,few,TRBJ1-5,-,TRBV27
CASSFTKQETQYF,TGTGCCAGCAGTTTTACTAAGCAAGAGACCCAGTACTTC,few,TRBJ2-5,-,TRBV12-3/TRBV12-4
CASGIYRTGELFF,TGTGCTAGTGGAATCTACCGAACCGGGGAGCTGTTTTTT,-,TRBJ2-2,-,TRBV12-5
CASSVAATSGRKGDTQYF,TGTGCCAGCAGTGTGGCCGCGACTAGCGGGAGGAAAGGAGATACGCAGTATTTT,-,TRBJ2-3,TRBD2,TRBV2
CSAWVNEKLFF,TGCAGTGCTTGGGTTAATGAAAAACTGTTTTTT,-,TRBJ1-4,-,TRBV20-1
CASSAHDSGGQPQHF,TGTGCCAGCAGCGCTCATGACTCAGGGGGTCAGCCCCAGCATTTT,-,TRBJ1-5,TRBD1,TRBV9
CASSSPSFQETQYF,TGCGCCAGCAGCTCACCTAGCTTCCAAGAGACCCAGTACTTC,-,TRBJ2-5,-,TRBV5-1
CASRTPGQGALDYGYTF,TGTGCCAGCAGGACCCCGGGACAGGGGGCCTTGGACTATGGCTACACCTTC,-,TRBJ1-2,TRBD1,TRBV27
CASSLAPNRGNNEQFF,TGTGCCAGCAGTTTGGCACCTAACCGGGGGAACAATGAGCAGTTCTTC,-,TRBJ2-1,-,TRBV27
CSVEQGIKDTEAFF,TGCAGCGTGGAACAGGGGATCAAGGACACTGAAGCTTTCTTT,-,TRBJ1-1,TRBD1,TRBV29-1
CASSYSRDSPTTQYF,TGTGCCAGCAGTTACTCGAGGGACTCCCCAACGACCCAGTACTTC,few,TRBJ2-5,-,TRBV6-2/TRBV6-3
CASSLEAAATYEQYF,TGTGCCAGCAGCTTAGAGGCAGCAGCAACCTACGAGCAGTACTTC,-,TRBJ2-7,-,TRBV7-8
CASSLPPPQGEQFF,TGTGCCAGCAGTTTGCCCCCACCTCAGGGTGAGCAGTTCTTC,-,TRBJ2-1,-,TRBV27
CSARRSNTGELFF,TGCAGTGCTAGGCGTTCGAACACCGGGGAGCTGTTTTTT,-,TRBJ2-2,-,TRBV20-1
CASREGATAGGGYTF,TGTGCCAGCAGAGAGGGGGCGACTGCTGGGGGAGGCTACACCTTC,-,TRBJ1-2,TRBD1,TRBV2
CASSVGAYNSPLHF,TGTGCCAGCAGTGTGGGGGCCTATAATTCACCCCTCCACTTT,-,TRBJ1-6,-,TRBV2
CASSPRTGGAIGYTF,TGTGCCAGCAGCCCCCGGACAGGGGGCGCGATAGGCTACACCTTC,-,TRBJ1-2,-,TRBV21-1
CSALSGENNEQFF,TGCAGTGCTTTAAGCGGGGAAAACAATGAGCAGTTCTTC,-,TRBJ2-1,TRBD2,TRBV20-1